Below are 7 T cell receptor beta chains sequenced from a single sample in a study of regulatory T cells in long-lasting Graves disease. Libraries of TCR beta came from iRepertoire HTBI primers plus Arm-PCR of CDR3 regions. MiXCR, run by TCRdb on the multiplex PCR reads, gives a single entry per CDR3 protein. The sample consists of approximately 300,000 distinct CDR3 sequences, over 15% of them appearing once. The time point denotes: newly diagnosed GD, antithyroid drugs for less than 3 months. TCR sequences were obtained from RNA taken from PBMCs. The specimen comprised peripheral blood mononuclear cells (PBMCs), sampled at new diagnosis, from a patient treated with antithyroid drugs. The receptors shown here come from a female donor with Graves disease.

J is TRBJ2-5 and V is TRBV28; 11 positions agree with TRBD1. The CDR3 length is 16 residues. J was trimmed by 4 bases and V by 2 bases; bases with no gene match: 6. Germline V gene lookup returns CDR1 MDHEN and CDR2 SYDVKM. CDR3 protein: CASSLTGTGGVETQYF. Here the CDR3 DNA reads TGTGCCAGCAGTTTAACCGGGACAGGGGGAGTAGAGACCCAGTACTTC.

This chain joins TRBV19 and TRBJ1-5; D is perhaps TRBD1 (5 bases). The CDR3 loop spans 14 amino acids. The germline gives CDR1 LNHDA, CDR2 SQIVND (reference sequence). V was pared by 7 bases and J by 7 bases, with 17 bases between. The CDR3 DNA reads as TGTGCCAGTACCCTGGGGCAGGCAGGCCAGCCCCAGCATTTT. It yields the protein CASTLGQAGQPQHF. Full variable domain (remainder filled in from reference TRBV19 and TRBJ1-5): DGGITQSPKYLFRKEGQNVTLSCEQNLNHDAMYWYRQDPGQGLRLIYYSQIVNDFQKGDIAEGYSVSREKKESFPLTVTSAQKNPTAFYLCASTLGQAGQPQHFGDGTRLSIL.

This clonotype was counted many times. This rearrangement joins TRBV6-5 to TRBJ1-1; D is perhaps TRBD1 (5 bases). CDR3 length: 13 amino acids. V was clipped by 1 base and J by 6 bases, with 9 bases between them. The germline CDR1 and CDR2 sequences are MNHEY and SVGAGI. DNA for the CDR3: TGTGCCAGCAGTTACTGGGGGGAGGCTGAAGCTTTCTTT. Translation: CASSYWGEAEAFF.

This clonotype appeared many times. In DNA form, the CDR3 reads TGTGCCAGCAGCTATAGGGAGCGGGAGACGTTAGAGCAGTTCTTC. Its translation is CASSYRERETLEQFF. The rearrangement joins TRBV7-8 to TRBJ2-1, with 8 nucleotides matching TRBD2. Germline V lookup: CDR1 SGHVS, CDR2 FQNEAQ. This CDR3 contains 15 residues. Unmatched junction bases numbered 12, after V lost 4 bases and J lost 10 bases.

V and J are TRBV28 and TRBJ2-5; D is possibly TRBD1 or TRBD2 (6 bases each). From germline, CDR1 is MDHEN and CDR2 SYDVKM. Trimming removed 5 bases at V and 4 bases at J, with 20 bases between. CDR3 length: 16 residues. In DNA, the CDR3 is TGTGCCAGCAGTCCCGAGGGGGGCGACCGTGGAGAGACCCAGTACTTC. Its translation is CASSPEGGDRGETQYF.

This clonotype was counted ten times or more. In DNA, the CDR3 is TGTGCCAGTAAGGCGTTGAACACTGAAGCTTTCTTT. Translated: CASKALNTEAFF. The rearrangement joins TRBV19 to TRBJ1-1; D is unclear. The CDR3 spans 12 residues. The germline gives CDR1 LNHDA, CDR2 SQIVND (reference sequence). V was trimmed by 7 bases and J by 0 bases, leaving 6 bases between them.

This clonotype came up many times. The rearrangement joins TRBV29-1 to TRBJ1-2; the match to TRBD1 covers 9 bases. The J segment lost 0 bases and the V segment lost 6 bases, leaving 5 bases of the junction unmatched. The CDR3 extends over 14 amino acids. Germline V gives CDR1 SQVTM, CDR2 ANQGSEA. CDR3 sequence (DNA): TGCAGCGTCGCCGGGACAGGGTCTAACTATGGCTACACCTTC. The encoded protein is CSVAGTGSNYGYTF.